This entry describes one T cell receptor beta chain. Its antigen is not identified. CD4+ naive, central memory, regulatory and stem cell-like memory cells were sorted via CD45RO/CCR7/CD25/CD127/CD95/CD27. This record comes from a study of beta chain features in type 1 diabetes. Expressed TCRB transcripts were sequenced after all isolated RNA was converted to cDNA. The method was immunoSEQ multiplex PCR; TCRdb's version includes in-frame clones alone and lacks a portion of them. The sample lists about 660,000 clones; about an eighth were seen once. Study conclusions and caveats: At VDJ recombination sites, type 1 diabetes patients had fewer insertions and more deleted nucleotides. These data did not resolve whether HLA type affects TCRB rearrangement. Among all four CD4+ subsets, Type 1 diabetes patients had TCRB CDR3s that were moderately but significantly shorter. Researchers reported that naive, central memory and Treg TCRB repertoires appeared more similar in patients than in healthy donors.

The TCR comes from a man younger than 30 with type 1 diabetes. Specimen: naive CD4+ T cells from blood.

CDR3 protein: CASSPLGRGAETQYF. The CDR3 bases are TGTGCCAGCAGTCCCCTGGGTAGAGGGGCGGAGACCCAGTACTTC. V gene TRBV25-1 combines with J gene TRBJ2-5; D may correspond to TRBD1 or TRBD2 (5 bases each). The CDR3 loop spans 15 amino acids. Germline-derived CDR1 and CDR2 are MGHDK and SYGVNS. V was cut by 5 bases and J by 5 bases, with 18 bases left in between.